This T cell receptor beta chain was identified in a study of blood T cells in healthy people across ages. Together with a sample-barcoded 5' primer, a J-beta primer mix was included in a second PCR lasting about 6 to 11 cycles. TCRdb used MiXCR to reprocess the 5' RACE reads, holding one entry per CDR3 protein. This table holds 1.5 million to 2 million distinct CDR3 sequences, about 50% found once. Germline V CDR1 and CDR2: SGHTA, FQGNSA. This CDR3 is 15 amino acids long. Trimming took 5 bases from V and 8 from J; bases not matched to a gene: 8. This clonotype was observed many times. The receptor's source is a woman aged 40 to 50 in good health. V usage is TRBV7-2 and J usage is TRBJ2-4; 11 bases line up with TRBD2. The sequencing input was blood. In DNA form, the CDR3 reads TGTGCCAGCAGCCTTCCGACTAGCGGGGCGGACATTCAGTACTTC. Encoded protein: CASSLPTSGADIQYF.